Presented here are 2 T cell receptor beta chains from one specimen sequenced in a study of blood T cell repertoires in COVID-19. Produced via immunoSEQ multiplex PCR; TCRdb's table is partial and in-frame only. The profile shows 200,000 to 250,000 clones, 85% to 90% of them singletons. Specimen: PBMCs or T cells enriched from blood (not recorded which). The source of these receptors is a man in his thirties or forties who had been exposed to COVID-19.

The chain couples TRBV20-1 to TRBJ2-1, with TRBD1 matching 10 bases. This CDR3 region has 15 residues. Germline CDR1 reads DFQATT; CDR2 reads SNEGSKA (reference sequence). Trimming at V came to 3 bases and at J to 8 bases, leaving 10 bases not matched to a gene. CDR3 in amino acids: CSASRSGQGLDEQFF. The CDR3 DNA reads TGCAGTGCTAGTCGTTCGGGACAGGGGTTAGATGAGCAGTTCTTC.

The chain links TRBV7-8 to TRBJ1-2; maybe TRBD1 (5 bases). Trimming took off 5 bases at V and 3 bases at J, with 16 bases between the two ends. Germline CDR1 SGHVS, CDR2 FQNEAQ. This CDR3 region has 15 residues. The CDR3 DNA is TGTGCCAGCAGCCCCGATGTGCCGGGGGACTATGGCTACACCTTC. Translated, it gives CASSPDVPGDYGYTF.